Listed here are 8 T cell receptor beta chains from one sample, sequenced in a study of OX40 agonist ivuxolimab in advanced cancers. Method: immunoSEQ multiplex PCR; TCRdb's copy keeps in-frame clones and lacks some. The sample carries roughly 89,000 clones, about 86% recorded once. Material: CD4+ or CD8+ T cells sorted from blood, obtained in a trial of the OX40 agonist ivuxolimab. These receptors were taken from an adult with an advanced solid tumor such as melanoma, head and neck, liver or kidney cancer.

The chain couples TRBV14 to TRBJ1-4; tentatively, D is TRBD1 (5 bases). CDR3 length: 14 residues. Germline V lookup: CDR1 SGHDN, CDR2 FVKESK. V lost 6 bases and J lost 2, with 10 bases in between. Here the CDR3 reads CASSYGGTNEKLFF. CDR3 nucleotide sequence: TGTGCCAGCAGTTACGGGGGGACTAATGAAAAACTGTTTTTT.

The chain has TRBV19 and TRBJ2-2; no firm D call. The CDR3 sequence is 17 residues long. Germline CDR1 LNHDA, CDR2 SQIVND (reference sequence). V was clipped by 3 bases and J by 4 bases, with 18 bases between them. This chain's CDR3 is CASSIPSHEDFTGELFF. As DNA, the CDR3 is TGTGCCAGTAGTATCCCCTCCCACGAAGATTTCACCGGGGAGCTGTTTTTT. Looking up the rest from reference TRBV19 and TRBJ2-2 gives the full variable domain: DGGITQSPKYLFRKEGQNVTLSCEQNLNHDAMYWYRQDPGQGLRLIYYSQIVNDFQKGDIAEGYSVSREKKESFPLTVTSAQKNPTAFYLCASSIPSHEDFTGELFFGEGSRLTVL.

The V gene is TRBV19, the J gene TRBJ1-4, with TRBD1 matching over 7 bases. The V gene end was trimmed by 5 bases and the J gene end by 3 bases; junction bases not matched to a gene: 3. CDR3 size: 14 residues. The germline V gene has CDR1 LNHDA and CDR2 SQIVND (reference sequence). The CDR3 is CASSDREANEKLFF. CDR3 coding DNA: TGTGCCAGTAGTGACAGGGAAGCTAATGAAAAACTGTTTTTT.

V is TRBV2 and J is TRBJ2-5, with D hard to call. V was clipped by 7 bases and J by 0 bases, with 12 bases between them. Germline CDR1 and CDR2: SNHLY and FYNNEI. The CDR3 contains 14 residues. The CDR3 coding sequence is TGTGCCAGCATAATTTACGGTTACCAAGAGACCCAGTACTTC. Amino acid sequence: CASIIYGYQETQYF.

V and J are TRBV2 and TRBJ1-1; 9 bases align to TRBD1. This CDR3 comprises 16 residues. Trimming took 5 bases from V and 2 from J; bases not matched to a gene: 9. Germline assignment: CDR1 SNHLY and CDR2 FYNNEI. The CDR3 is CASSPPGQGFNTEAFF. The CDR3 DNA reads TGTGCCAGCAGTCCCCCGGGACAGGGATTCAACACTGAAGCTTTCTTT.

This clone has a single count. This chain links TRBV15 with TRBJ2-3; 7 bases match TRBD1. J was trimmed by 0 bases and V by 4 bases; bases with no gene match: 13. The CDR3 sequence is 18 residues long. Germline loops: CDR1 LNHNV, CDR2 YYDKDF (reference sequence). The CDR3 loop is CATSKKRTGVDSTDTQYF. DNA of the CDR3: TGTGCCACCAGCAAAAAACGAACAGGGGTGGATAGCACAGATACGCAGTATTTT. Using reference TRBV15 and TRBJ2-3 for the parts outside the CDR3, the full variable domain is DAMVIQNPRYQVTQFGKPVTLSCSQTLNHNVMYWYQQKSSQAPKLLFHYYDKDFNNEADTPDNFQSRRPNTSFCFLDIRSPGLGDTAMYLCATSKKRTGVDSTDTQYFGPGTRLTVL.

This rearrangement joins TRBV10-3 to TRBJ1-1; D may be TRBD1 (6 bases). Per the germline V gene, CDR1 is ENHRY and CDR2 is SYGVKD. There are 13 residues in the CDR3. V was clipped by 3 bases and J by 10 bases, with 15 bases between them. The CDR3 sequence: CAISDQEGGRAFF. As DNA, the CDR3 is TGTGCCATCAGTGATCAGGAGGGGGGGCGAGCTTTCTTT.

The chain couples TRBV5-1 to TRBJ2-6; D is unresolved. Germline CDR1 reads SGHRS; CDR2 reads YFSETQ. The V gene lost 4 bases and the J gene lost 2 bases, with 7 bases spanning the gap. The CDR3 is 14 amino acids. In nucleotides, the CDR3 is TGCGCCAGCAGCATGGCTACTGGGGCCAACGTCCTGACTTTC. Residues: CASSMATGANVLTF.